This T cell receptor (beta chain) was documented in a study of blood T cell repertoires in COVID-19. Whole-study context: Both acute and convalescent COVID-19 samples were obtained from the United States, Italy and Spain.

Profiling relied on immunoSEQ multiplex PCR, and the TCRdb table lists in-frame clones only, not all of them. Among 99,000 or so clones, 80% to 90% were seen once, and the ten largest hold more than 4.5%. Trimming cost V 8 bases and J 4 bases, with 14 bases left between them. This CDR3 comprises 13 residues. Germline CDR1 is SNHLY and CDR2 is FYNNEI. Sequenced sample: peripheral blood. The chain combines TRBV2 with TRBJ1-1; D perhaps matches TRBD1 (6 bases). The TCR comes from a man aged 60 to 75 with acute or convalescent COVID-19. CDR3 loop: CASVLTGSTEAFF. CDR3 nucleotides: TGTGCCAGCGTTCTTACAGGGAGCACTGAAGCTTTCTTT.